The 14 T cell receptor beta chains reported below all come from one sample, sequenced in a study of blood T cell repertoires in COVID-19. Here immunoSEQ multiplex PCR was the method, and the copy in TCRdb shows in-frame clones only, minus some. The table has 260,000 or so clones, 81% seen once. The sequenced sample was peripheral blood. The receptors were sampled from a woman of 80 years or more with COVID-19, enrolled during active disease.

Only a few counts were recorded for this clone. This chain links TRBV19 with TRBJ1-2; 7 positions match TRBD1. CDR1 is LNHDA, CDR2 SQIVND, per germline (reference sequence). J gave up 4 bases and V 4 bases, and 9 bases lay outside the gene matches. The CDR3 is 15 residues long. CDR3 residues: CASSTQGGAAYGYTF. The CDR3 region has the DNA TGTGCCAGTAGTACCCAGGGGGGAGCTGCCTATGGCTACACCTTC.

This chain connects TRBV29-1 to TRBJ2-5, with TRBD2 matching 12 bases. The CDR3 runs to 15 residues. The trim removed 6 bases at V and 1 base at J, leaving 6 bases unmatched. The germline CDR1 and CDR2 sequences are SQVTM and ANQGSEA. The chain's CDR3 is CSVDGTSGPQETQYF. The CDR3 DNA reads TGCAGCGTGGATGGGACTAGCGGGCCCCAAGAGACCCAGTACTTC.

V and J are TRBV6-5 and TRBJ1-2, with TRBD1 matching 9 bases. This CDR3 region has 15 residues. Germline lookup yields CDR1 MNHEY and CDR2 SVGAGI. The J segment lost 10 bases and the V segment lost 0 bases, leaving 9 bases of the junction unmatched. The CDR3: CASSYSNSGQGDYTF. DNA of the CDR3: TGTGCCAGCAGTTACTCAAATTCGGGACAGGGCGACTACACCTTC.

The chain couples TRBV7-4 to TRBJ2-3; 9 bases are shared with TRBD2. Germline CDR1 reads SGHVT; CDR2 reads SQSDAQ. CDR3 size: 18 residues. The V and J ends lost 4 bases and 0 bases, in that order; junction bases with no gene match: 11. Here the CDR3 reads CASSSRLAALPSTDTQYF. The CDR3 nucleotides read TGTGCCAGCAGCTCACGACTAGCGGCACTTCCCAGCACAGATACGCAGTATTTT.

The chain is built from TRBV11-2 and TRBJ2-1; D not certain. There are 15 residues in the CDR3. The germline CDR1 and CDR2 sequences are SGHAT and FQNNGV. V shed 1 base and J shed 0 bases, with 7 bases lying between them. CDR3 nucleotide sequence: TGTGCCAGCAGCTTAGGTCATAGCTCCTACAATGAGCAGTTCTTC. It is translated as CASSLGHSSYNEQFF.

The chain employs TRBV6-5 and TRBJ1-2, with D possibly matching TRBD1 (5 bases). This CDR3 has 13 residues. CDR1 is MNHEY, CDR2 SVGAGI, per germline. Trimming removed 7 bases at V and 6 bases at J, with 15 bases between. The CDR3 DNA sequence: TGTGCCAGCATTCTCCTACGGGGGGATGGCTACACCTTC. Translating gives CASILLRGDGYTF.

This clone has only one observation. The chain has TRBV30 and TRBJ2-3; 7 bases are a match to TRBD1. This CDR3 is 15 amino acids long. Germline values: CDR1 GTSNPN, CDR2 SVGIG (reference sequence). V lost 0 bases, J lost 3 bases, and 6 bases stayed unmatched. CDR3 sequence reads: CAWSVGRGITDTQYF. DNA of the CDR3: TGTGCCTGGAGTGTTGGCAGGGGGATAACAGATACGCAGTATTTT. Based on the CDR3 plus reference TRBV30 and TRBJ2-3, the full variable domain is SQTIHQWPATLVQPVGSPLSLECTVEGTSNPNLYWYRQAAGRGLQLLFYSVGIGQISSEVPQNLSASRPQDRQFILSSKKLLLSDSGFYLCAWSVGRGITDTQYFGPGTRLTVL.

This clone was seen a single time. This rearrangement joins TRBV5-1 to TRBJ2-7; 10 bases fit TRBD1. Germline values: CDR1 SGHRS, CDR2 YFSETQ. The CDR3 is 16 amino acids. V lost 5 bases, J lost 2 bases, and 10 bases stayed unmatched. Here the CDR3 reads CASSLLGTGVPYEQYF. The CDR3 bases are TGCGCCAGCAGTCTGCTAGGGACAGGGGTCCCCTACGAGCAGTACTTC.

The chain couples TRBV6-2 or TRBV6-3 to TRBJ2-3; 8 bases are shared with TRBD2. The ends lost 2 bases at V and 5 bases at J; junction bases unmatched: 6. The CDR3 loop spans 15 amino acids. CDR1 is MNHEY, CDR2 SVGEGT, per germline. CDR3 in amino acids: CASSYQSGGVDTQYF. The CDR3 DNA sequence: TGTGCCAGCAGTTACCAAAGCGGGGGCGTAGATACGCAGTATTTT.

This chain joins TRBV11-1 and TRBJ2-2, with unresolved D. This CDR3 has 15 residues. V lost 6 bases to trimming and J lost 0 bases, with 11 bases between them. Germline V lookup: CDR1 SGHAT, CDR2 FQDESV (reference sequence). The chain's CDR3 is CASRIGPPNTGELFF. CDR3 coding DNA: TGTGCCAGCAGAATTGGGCCTCCGAACACCGGGGAGCTGTTTTTT.

The gene calls are TRBV2 and TRBJ2-5; perhaps TRBD2 as D (6 bases). The V gene lost 6 bases and the J gene lost 4 bases, with 12 bases spanning the gap. The CDR3 length is 13 residues. CDR1 and CDR2 (germline): SNHLY, FYNNEI. Here the CDR3 DNA reads TGTGCCAGCAGGGGAGGATCTCTAGAGACCCAGTACTTC. As protein: CASRGGSLETQYF.

In nucleotides, the CDR3 is TGCGCCAGCAGCCAAGATACAGGGACCCTTTACTATGGCTACACCTTC. Amino acids: CASSQDTGTLYYGYTF. J is TRBJ1-2 and V is TRBV4-3; D may be TRBD1 (6 bases). This CDR3 has 16 residues. Germline values: CDR1 LGHNA, CDR2 YSLEER. V gave up 0 bases and J gave up 3 bases, with 14 bases separating them.

The V gene is TRBV4-2, the J gene TRBJ1-6; 8 positions agree with TRBD1. Trimming removed 4 bases from V and 7 bases from J; junction bases left unmatched: 0. Germline CDR1 is LGHNA and CDR2 is YNFKEQ. The CDR3 is 13 amino acids. The CDR3 nucleotides are TGTGCCAGCAGCCGGACAGGGAATTCACCCCTCCACTTT. Translation gives CASSRTGNSPLHF.

This clone was found a few times. The chain recombines TRBV4-1 with TRBJ1-2, with 9 bases matching TRBD1. Per the germline V gene, CDR1 is MGHRA and CDR2 is YSYEKL. This CDR3 spans 14 amino acids. Trimming at V came to 7 bases and at J to 5 bases, leaving 8 bases not matched to a gene. CDR3 residues: CASNIGTGTYGYTF. The CDR3 nucleotides read TGCGCCAGCAATATAGGGACAGGGACTTATGGCTACACCTTC.